Here is one TCR beta chain with its context. These data originate in a study of blood T cell repertoires in COVID-19. Whole-study context: T cells, B-cell-depleted T cells, or PBMCs provided the cDNA or gDNA that served as material.

In the source study's methods: Quantification of nucleated cells was approximated via reference gene primer amplification. Some clones are missing from TCRdb's copy, which holds only in-frame ones; the method was immunoSEQ multiplex PCR. The DNA was the basis for D and trimming; V, J and clone size are from that table. This table holds about 480,000 clones, 85% to 90% found once. Germline CDR1 is KGHDR and CDR2 is SFDVKD. This CDR3 is built from 14 residues. Trimming cost V 3 bases and J 2 bases, with 9 bases left between them. The Seattle site enrolled patients during active infection and followed them longitudinally.

This clonotype originated in a woman aged 45-60 years with COVID-19, enrolled during active disease. Sequenced: peripheral blood. The chain joins TRBV24-1 to TRBJ1-1; unclear D gene. CDR3 coding DNA: TGTGCCACCAGTGATGGGGAGGGCAACACTGAAGCTTTCTTT. Residues: CATSDGEGNTEAFF.